This T cell receptor (beta chain) was sequenced for a study of T-cell reconstitution after alpha-beta-depleted transplantation in children. The CDR3 runs 16 residues. Trimming removed 4 bases at V and 0 bases at J, with 13 bases between. CDR1 is SGDLS and CDR2 is YYNGEE in the germline V gene. The sample holds many counts of this clonotype. TCRbeta library preparation incorporated unique molecular identifiers. TCRdb independently ran MiXCR on the PCR reads; one entry per CDR3 protein. This table holds about 610,000 distinct CDR3 sequences, roughly a tenth found once. Source: PBMCs from the stem cell graft donor, taken from the stem cell graft. The rearrangement links TRBV9 to TRBJ2-2; weak D call: TRBD1 (5 bases). The origin of this receptor is a human donor who donated a stem cell graft to a child with acute myeloid leukemia. The CDR3 DNA reads as TGTGCCAGCAGCTTCTGGGGCGGCGCGAACACCGGGGAGCTGTTTTTT. This gives the protein CASSFWGGANTGELFF.